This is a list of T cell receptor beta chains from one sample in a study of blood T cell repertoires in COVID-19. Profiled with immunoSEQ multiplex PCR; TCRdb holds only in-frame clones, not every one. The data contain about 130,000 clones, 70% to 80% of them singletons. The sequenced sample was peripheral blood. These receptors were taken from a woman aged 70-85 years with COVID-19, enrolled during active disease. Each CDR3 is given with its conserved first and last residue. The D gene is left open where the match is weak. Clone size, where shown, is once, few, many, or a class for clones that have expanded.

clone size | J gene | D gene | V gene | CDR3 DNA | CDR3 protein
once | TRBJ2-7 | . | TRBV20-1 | TGCAGTGCTAGTTTTCCTAGCGCATACGAGCAGTACTTC | CSASFPSAYEQYF
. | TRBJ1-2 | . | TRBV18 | TGTGCCAGCTCACCACCAGACAGCCACTATGGCTACACCTTC | CASSPPDSHYGYTF
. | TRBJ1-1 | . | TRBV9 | TGTGCCAGCAGCCCCAGTACAGGGCTGAACACTGAAGCTTTCTTT | CASSPSTGLNTEAFF
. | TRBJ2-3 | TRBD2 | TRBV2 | TGTGCCAGCAGCCTTAGCGGGGGGGACACAGATACGCAGTATTTT | CASSLSGGDTDTQYF
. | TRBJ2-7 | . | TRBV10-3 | TGTGCCGTCTCACGGACTACAGGGGCCCCTGAGCAGTACTTC | CAVSRTTGAPEQYF
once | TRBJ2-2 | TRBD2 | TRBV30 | TGTGCCTGGGGAACTAGCGGGGTGAACACCGGGGAGCTGTTTTTT | CAWGTSGVNTGELFF
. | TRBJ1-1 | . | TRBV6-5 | TGTGCCAGCAGGGCCGAGGGGGTAGGGACTGAAGCTTTCTTT | CASRAEGVGTEAFF
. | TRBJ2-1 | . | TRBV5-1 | TGCGCCAGCAGCTTGGCGGTGGCGGCGAAAGGGGGTGAGCAGTTCTTC | CASSLAVAAKGGEQFF
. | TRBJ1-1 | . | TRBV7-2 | TGTGCCAGCAGCTTAGACAGGTTGAACACTGAAGCTTTCTTT | CASSLDRLNTEAFF
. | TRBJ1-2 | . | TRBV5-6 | TGTGCCAGCAGCTTGGCCTACGGGGATAACTATGGCTACACCTTC | CASSLAYGDNYGYTF